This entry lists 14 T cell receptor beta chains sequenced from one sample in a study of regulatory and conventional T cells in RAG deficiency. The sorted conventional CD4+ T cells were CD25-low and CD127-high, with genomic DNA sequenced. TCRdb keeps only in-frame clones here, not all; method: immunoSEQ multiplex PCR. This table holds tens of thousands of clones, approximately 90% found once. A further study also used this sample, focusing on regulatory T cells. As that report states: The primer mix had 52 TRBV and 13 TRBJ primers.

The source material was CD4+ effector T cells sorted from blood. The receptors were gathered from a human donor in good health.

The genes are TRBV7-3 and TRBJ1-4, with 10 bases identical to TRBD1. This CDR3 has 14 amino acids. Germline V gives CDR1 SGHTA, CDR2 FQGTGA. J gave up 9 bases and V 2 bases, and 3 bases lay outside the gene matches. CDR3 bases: TGTGCCAGCAGCTTAGACAGGGGGCGCAAAAAACTGTTTTTT. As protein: CASSLDRGRKKLFF.

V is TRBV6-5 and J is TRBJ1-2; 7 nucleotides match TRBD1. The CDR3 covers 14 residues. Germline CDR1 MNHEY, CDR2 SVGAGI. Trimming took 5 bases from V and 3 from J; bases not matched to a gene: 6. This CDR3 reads CASSRAGTDYGYTF. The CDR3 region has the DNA TGTGCCAGCAGTAGAGCAGGGACAGACTATGGCTACACCTTC.

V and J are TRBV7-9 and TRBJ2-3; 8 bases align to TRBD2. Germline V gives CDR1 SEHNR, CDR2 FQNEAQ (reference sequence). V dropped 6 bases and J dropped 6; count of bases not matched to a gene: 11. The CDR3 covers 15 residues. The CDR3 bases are TGTGCCAGCAGGGCCGGGGGGGCCGGATACGATACGCAGTATTTT. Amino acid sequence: CASRAGGAGYDTQYF.

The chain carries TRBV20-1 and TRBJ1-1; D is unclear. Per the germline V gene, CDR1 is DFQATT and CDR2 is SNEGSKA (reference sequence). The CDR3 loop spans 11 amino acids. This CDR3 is CVWRVNTEAFF. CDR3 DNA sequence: TGCGTGTGGAGGGTGAACACTGAAGCTTTCTTT.

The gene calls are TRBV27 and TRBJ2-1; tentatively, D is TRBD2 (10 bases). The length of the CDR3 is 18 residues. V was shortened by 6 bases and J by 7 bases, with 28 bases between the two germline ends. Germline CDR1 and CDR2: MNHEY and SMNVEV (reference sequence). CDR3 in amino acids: CASRGDRGEREGRNEQFF. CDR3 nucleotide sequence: TGTGCCAGCAGAGGAGACAGGGGGGAGCGGGAGGGCCGTAATGAGCAGTTCTTC.

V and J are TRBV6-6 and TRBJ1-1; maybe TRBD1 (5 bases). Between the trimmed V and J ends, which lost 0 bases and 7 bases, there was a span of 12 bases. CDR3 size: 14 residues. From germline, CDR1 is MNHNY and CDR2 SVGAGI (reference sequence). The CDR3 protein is CASSYSWTPNEAFF. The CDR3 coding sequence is TGTGCCAGCAGTTACTCGTGGACACCTAATGAAGCTTTCTTT.

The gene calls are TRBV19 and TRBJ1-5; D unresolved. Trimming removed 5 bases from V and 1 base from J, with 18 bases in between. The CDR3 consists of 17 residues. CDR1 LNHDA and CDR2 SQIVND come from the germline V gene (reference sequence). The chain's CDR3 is CASSSSQSAFSNQPQHF. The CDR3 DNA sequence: TGTGCCAGTAGTTCCTCCCAGTCGGCTTTCAGCAATCAGCCCCAGCATTTT.

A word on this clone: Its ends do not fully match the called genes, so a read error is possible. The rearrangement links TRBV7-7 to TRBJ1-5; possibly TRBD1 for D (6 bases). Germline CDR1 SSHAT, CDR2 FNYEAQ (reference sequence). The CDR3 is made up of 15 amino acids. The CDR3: CASSLAGGDGQPQHF. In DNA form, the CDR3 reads TGTGCTAGCAGCTTAGCGGGGGGCGATGGTCAGCCCCAGCATTTT.

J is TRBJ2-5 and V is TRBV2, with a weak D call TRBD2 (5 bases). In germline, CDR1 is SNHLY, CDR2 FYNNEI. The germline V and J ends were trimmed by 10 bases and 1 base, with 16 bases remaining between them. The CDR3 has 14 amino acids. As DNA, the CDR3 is TGTGCCACCTCGGAGCGGAGGAGCCAAGAGACCCAGTACTTC. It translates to CATSERRSQETQYF.

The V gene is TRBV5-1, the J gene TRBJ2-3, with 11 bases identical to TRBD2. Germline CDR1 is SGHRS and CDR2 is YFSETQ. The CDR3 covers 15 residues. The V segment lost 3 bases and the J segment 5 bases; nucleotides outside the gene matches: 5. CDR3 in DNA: TGCGCCAGCAGCTCGGGACTAGCGGCGTTAGATACGCAGTATTTT. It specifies CASSSGLAALDTQYF.

For the CDR3, the DNA is TGTGCCAGCAGCTTCGGACAGCGAGGGCCCTCTGGAAACACCATATATTTT. This codes for CASSFGQRGPSGNTIYF. The rearrangement links TRBV5-4 to TRBJ1-3, with D possibly being TRBD1 (6 bases). Germline assignment: CDR1 SGHNT and CDR2 YYREEE (reference sequence). This CDR3 region has 17 residues. Trimming shortened V by 2 bases and J by 0 bases, and 15 bases separated the two germline ends.

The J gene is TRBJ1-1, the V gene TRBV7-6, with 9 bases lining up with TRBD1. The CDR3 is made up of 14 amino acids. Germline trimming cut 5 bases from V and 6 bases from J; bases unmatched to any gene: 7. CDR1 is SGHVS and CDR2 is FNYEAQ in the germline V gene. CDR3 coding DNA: TGTGCCAGCAGCAGGGACAGGGCGGGCGCTGAAGCTTTCTTT. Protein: CASSRDRAGAEAFF.

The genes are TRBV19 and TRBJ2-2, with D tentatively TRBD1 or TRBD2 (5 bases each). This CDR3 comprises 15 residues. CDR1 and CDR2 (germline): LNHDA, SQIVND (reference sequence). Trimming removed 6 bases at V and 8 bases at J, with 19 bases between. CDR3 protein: CASRDISRDSGELFF. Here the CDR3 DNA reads TGTGCCAGTAGGGACATCTCGAGGGATTCTGGGGAGCTGTTTTTT.

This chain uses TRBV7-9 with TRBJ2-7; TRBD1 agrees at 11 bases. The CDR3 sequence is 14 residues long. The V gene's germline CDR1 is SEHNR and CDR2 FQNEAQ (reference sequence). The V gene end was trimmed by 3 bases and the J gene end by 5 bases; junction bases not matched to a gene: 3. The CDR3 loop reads CASSLGQGVDEQYF. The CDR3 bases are TGTGCCAGCAGCTTGGGACAGGGGGTTGACGAGCAGTACTTC. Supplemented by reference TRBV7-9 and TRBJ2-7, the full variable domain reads DTGVSQNPRHKITKRGQNVTFRCDPISEHNRLYWYRQTLGQGPEFLTYFQNEAQLEKSRLLSDRFSAERPKGSFSTLEIQRTEQGDSAMYLCASSLGQGVDEQYFGPGTRLTVT.